The 17 T cell receptor beta chains reported below all come from one sample, sequenced in a study of shared clonotypes between healthy human individuals (dated by TCRdb to 2020 to 2021). Receptor amplification or capture employed the immunoSEQ multiplex PCR assay. The source is immuneACCESS, and TCRdb retained only in-frame sequences with V and J called. Part of the clones is not carried over; for the studies checked, unresolved V genes explain less than half of this, and the remainder is unexplained. This sample has around 430,000 clones in its table, and 70% to 80% of those were observed once. The top ten clones comprise 13% of the sample. Sequencing input: PBMCs. The receptors were gathered from a woman aged 40 to 50 in good health. Some clones in this sample may be carry-over from other donors' samples.

V gene TRBV11-3 combines with J gene TRBJ2-1; tentatively, D is TRBD2 (5 bases). The CDR3 covers 16 residues. V was pared by 5 bases and J by 0 bases, with 14 bases between. CDR1 SGHNT and CDR2 YENEEA come from the germline V gene. CDR3: CASSKRIRGSYNEQFF. The CDR3 nucleotides read TGTGCCAGCAGCAAACGTATACGGGGCTCCTACAATGAGCAGTTCTTC.

This rearrangement joins TRBV9 to TRBJ2-7; D may be TRBD2 (5 bases). Per the germline V gene, CDR1 is SGDLS and CDR2 is YYNGEE. This CDR3 region has 15 residues. Trimming took 3 bases from V and 3 from J, leaving 16 bases between them. CDR3 nucleotides: TGTGCCAGCAGCGCCGGAGGAGGTGAGTTCTACGAGCAGTACTTC. It yields the protein CASSAGGGEFYEQYF.

The chain joins TRBV27 to TRBJ1-5; unclear D gene. Germline CDR1 reads MNHEY; CDR2 reads SMNVEV (reference sequence). This CDR3 comprises 12 residues. V shed 3 bases and J shed 3 bases, with 3 bases lying between them. This CDR3 is CASSLPNQPQHF. CDR3 DNA sequence: TGTGCCAGCAGTTTGCCCAATCAGCCCCAGCATTTT.

The chain couples TRBV5-4 to TRBJ2-6; D possibly corresponds to TRBD1 (6 bases). The CDR3 consists of 18 residues. Germline-derived CDR1 and CDR2 are SGHNT and YYREEE (reference sequence). The germline V and J ends were trimmed by 0 bases and 0 bases, with 13 bases remaining between them. The CDR3 reads CASSLAGTTSSGANVLTF. The CDR3 nucleotides read TGTGCCAGCAGCTTGGCCGGGACAACCTCCTCTGGGGCCAACGTCCTGACTTTC.

This clone has a handful of counts. The V call is TRBV19, the J call TRBJ2-7; D is unclear. Germline V gene data show CDR1 as LNHDA and CDR2 as SQIVND (reference sequence). The CDR3 is 12 residues long. Trimming took 4 bases from V and 3 from J, leaving 7 bases between them. The DNA of the CDR3 is TGTGCCAGTAGTAGCAGGAGCTACGAGCAGTACTTC. This encodes CASSSRSYEQYF. Filled out from reference TRBV19 and TRBJ2-7, the complete variable domain reads DGGITQSPKYLFRKEGQNVTLSCEQNLNHDAMYWYRQDPGQGLRLIYYSQIVNDFQKGDIAEGYSVSREKKESFPLTVTSAQKNPTAFYLCASSSRSYEQYFGPGTRLTVT.

This chain links TRBV11-2 with TRBJ2-1, with no clear D. This CDR3 region has 13 residues. Germline CDR1 and CDR2: SGHAT and FQNNGV. V was clipped by 5 bases and J by 7 bases, with 12 bases between them. The CDR3 protein is CASSRSTMNEQFF. The DNA of the CDR3 is TGTGCCAGCAGCAGGAGCACGATGAATGAGCAGTTCTTC.

This chain links TRBV7-9 with TRBJ2-2, with a tentative D call TRBD1 (6 bases). With 5 bases removed from V and 4 bases from J, the gap between germline ends came to 11 bases. This CDR3 is built from 14 residues. Germline CDR1 is SEHNR and CDR2 is FQNEAQ (reference sequence). The CDR3 DNA sequence: TGTGCCAGCAGCCAAACAGGGAGCACCGGGGAGCTGTTTTTT. Residues: CASSQTGSTGELFF. Complete variable domain (other parts from reference TRBV7-9 and TRBJ2-2): DTGVSQNPRHKITKRGQNVTFRCDPISEHNRLYWYRQTLGQGPEFLTYFQNEAQLEKSRLLSDRFSAERPKGSFSTLEIQRTEQGDSAMYLCASSQTGSTGELFFGEGSRLTVL.

The V and J genes are TRBV28 and TRBJ2-3, with D unresolved. Germline lookup yields CDR1 MDHEN and CDR2 SYDVKM. The CDR3 is made up of 15 amino acids. V shed 5 bases and J shed 2 bases, with 14 bases lying between them. CDR3 nucleotide sequence: TGTGCCAGCAGTGCGGACCAACGGTTCACAGATACGCAGTATTTT. Its protein product is CASSADQRFTDTQYF.

This clone was seen a few times. The V call is TRBV19, the J call TRBJ2-3, with D perhaps matching TRBD1 (5 bases). Looked up from germline, CDR1 is LNHDA and CDR2 is SQIVND (reference sequence). Trimming shortened V by 4 bases and J by 4 bases, and 18 bases separated the two germline ends. This CDR3 contains 16 residues. The CDR3 spells CASSRVGQGRADTQYF. CDR3 coding DNA: TGTGCCAGTAGTAGAGTAGGGCAGGGTCGGGCAGATACGCAGTATTTT.

The chain employs TRBV7-8 and TRBJ1-5; D uncertain. CDR3 length equals 14 residues. V lost 2 bases and J lost 3, with 8 bases in between. Germline-derived CDR1 and CDR2 are SGHVS and FQNEAQ. The CDR3 nucleotides are TGTGCCAGCAGCTTACAACGGACCAATCAGCCCCAGCATTTT. Encoded protein: CASSLQRTNQPQHF.

The V gene is TRBV11-2, the J gene TRBJ1-1; the match to TRBD1 covers 8 bases. The CDR3 extends over 15 amino acids. Per germline, CDR1 SGHAT and CDR2 FQNNGV. The V and J ends lost 3 bases and 3 bases, in that order; junction bases with no gene match: 6. The CDR3 DNA reads as TGTGCCAGCAGCTTCCTGGACAGGGCGTACACTGAAGCTTTCTTT. It is translated as CASSFLDRAYTEAFF.

This clone was detected many times. V is TRBV18 and J is TRBJ1-3; unclear D gene. V was pared by 0 bases and J by 2 bases, with 14 bases between. Per germline, CDR1 KGHSH and CDR2 LQKENI. This CDR3 contains 17 residues. CDR3 region: CASSPPSGSGPGNTIYF. As DNA, the CDR3 is TGTGCCAGCTCACCACCTTCGGGTTCTGGCCCTGGAAACACCATATATTTT.

The chain links TRBV10-1 to TRBJ2-1; unclear D gene. CDR3 length: 15 amino acids. Trimming shortened V by 8 bases and J by 0 bases, and 14 bases separated the two germline ends. Per germline, CDR1 WNHNN and CDR2 SYGVQD (reference sequence). Here the CDR3 reads CASDVRARSYNEQFF. The CDR3 region has the DNA TGCGCCAGCGACGTCCGGGCTCGCTCCTACAATGAGCAGTTCTTC.

V gene TRBV19 combines with J gene TRBJ1-2; 9 bases line up with TRBD1. This CDR3 region has 12 residues. V shed 11 bases and J 2 bases; nucleotides not matched to a gene: 3. Germline V gene sequence: CDR1 LNHDA, CDR2 SQIVND (reference sequence). This CDR3 is CAVQGANYGYTF. The CDR3 DNA sequence: TGTGCCGTACAGGGGGCGAACTATGGCTACACCTTC.

V gene TRBV4-1 combines with J gene TRBJ1-5, with TRBD1 matching over 10 bases. The germline CDR1 and CDR2 sequences are MGHRA and YSYEKL. The CDR3 has 15 residues. V dropped 1 base and J dropped 6; count of bases not matched to a gene: 3. CDR3 bases: TGCGCCAGCAGCCAAGGACAGGGGGCGGTTCAGCCCCAGCATTTT. Protein sequence: CASSQGQGAVQPQHF.

This rearrangement joins TRBV6-6 to TRBJ1-5, with a tentative D call TRBD1 (6 bases). The CDR3 sequence is 13 residues long. V was clipped by 4 bases and J by 7 bases, with 11 bases between them. In germline, CDR1 is MNHNY, CDR2 SVGAGI (reference sequence). The CDR3 DNA is TGTGCCAGCAGTTTGACACAGGGACAGCCCCAGCATTTT. Its translation: CASSLTQGQPQHF.

Regarding this clone: A far larger clone is a single base away, which makes a read error likely. The CDR3 loop reads CASSRTVTSGELLF. CDR3 DNA sequence: TGTGCCAGTAGTCGGACGGTCACTTCCGGGGAGCTGCTTTTT. The genes are TRBV19 and TRBJ2-2, with D perhaps matching TRBD2 (5 bases). The CDR3 length is 14 residues. Germline lookup yields CDR1 LNHDA and CDR2 SQIVND (reference sequence).